The source of this T cell receptor beta chain is a study of cytomegalovirus exposure and HLA in healthy donors. About the study: As released early, the data held approximately 80 million unique TCRs from HLA-typed donors.

The PCR ran on 60 Vbeta and 13 Jbeta primers. Produced via immunoSEQ multiplex PCR; TCRdb's table is partial and in-frame only. The data show some 99,000 clones, roughly two thirds seen once. Unmatched junction bases numbered 4, after V lost 3 bases and J lost 2 bases. The CDR3 covers 15 residues. Germline V gives CDR1 SGDLS, CDR2 YYNGEE. With regard to this clone: Antigen: not known.

Whole-study findings and limits: Highly shared variants forming one cluster were likely a sequencing artifact. Earlier results showed most TCR beta V segments being productive about 87% or about 30% of the time.

The sample consisted of PBMCs. The V and J genes are TRBV9 and TRBJ2-3, with 9 positions matching TRBD2. This clonotype originated in a female donor in good health and CMV-seronegative. CDR3 sequence (DNA): TGTGCCAGCAGCGGGGGCGGGGGGGCCACAGATACGCAGTATTTT. This translates into CASSGGGGATDTQYF.